The TCR beta chain described here comes from a study of blood T cell repertoires in COVID-19. Study-level background: The cDNA or gDNA used as material had been derived from T cells, B-cell-depleted T cells, or PBMCs.

CDR1 and CDR2 (germline): SGHTA, FQGNSA. V was cut by 4 bases and J by 5 bases, with 14 bases left in between. The CDR3 runs to 14 residues. Authors' data handling: Amplification with reference gene primers provided the estimates of nucleated cell counts. Profiled with immunoSEQ multiplex PCR; TCRdb holds only in-frame clones, not every one. That table is the source of V, J and clone size, and D and trimming were worked out from the DNA. The sample contains 130,000 to 150,000 clones, over 85% of which appear only once. The receptor's source is a human donor in a cohort sampled during active COVID-19. V is TRBV7-2 and J is TRBJ1-2; TRBD1 might be the D (6 bases). The sample taken for sequencing was peripheral blood. As DNA, the CDR3 is TGTGCCAGCAGCTCCGGACAGCTATTTTATGGCTACACCTTC. Translating gives CASSSGQLFYGYTF.